These 27 T cell receptor beta chains share one sample of origin, sequenced in a study of cytomegalovirus exposure and HLA in healthy donors. Use of 60 Vbeta and 13 Jbeta primers characterized the PCR. Libraries were prepared by immunoSEQ multiplex PCR; TCRdb keeps only in-frame clonotypes and omits some of them. The data contain 150,000 to 180,000 clones, approximately 80% of them seen just once; the ten biggest clones take up roughly 5.9%. Input material: PBMCs. These receptors all stem from a woman between 40 and 50 years old in good health and CMV-seropositive.

The chain recombines TRBV5-6 with TRBJ2-7; possible D gene TRBD1, 5 bases. V was cut by 2 bases and J by 0 bases, with 9 bases left in between. From germline, CDR1 is SGHDT and CDR2 YYEEEE. CDR3 length equals 14 residues. The CDR3 DNA follows: TGTGCCAGCAGCTTCCAGGGCAGCTCCTACGAGCAGTACTTC. It is translated as CASSFQGSSYEQYF.

This clone was seen a few times. The chain combines TRBV4-2 with TRBJ2-7; 9 nucleotides match TRBD1. The CDR3 length is 16 residues. J lost 2 bases, V lost 0 bases, and 5 bases had no gene match. Per germline, CDR1 LGHNA and CDR2 YNFKEQ. The CDR3 sequence: CASSQEVGQGTYEQYF. DNA for the CDR3: TGTGCCAGCAGCCAAGAGGTTGGACAGGGGACCTACGAGCAGTACTTC.

The rearrangement links TRBV28 to TRBJ2-7; 8 positions match TRBD2. J lost 0 bases, V lost 4 bases, and 11 bases had no gene match. CDR1 MDHEN and CDR2 SYDVKM come from the germline V gene. This CDR3 has 17 amino acids. CDR3 sequence reads: CASSSPSGGPSSYEQYF. The CDR3 DNA reads TGTGCCAGCAGTTCCCCTTCGGGAGGGCCGAGCTCCTACGAGCAGTACTTC.

The chain has TRBV5-1 and TRBJ2-7; D perhaps matches TRBD1 (5 bases). Germline V gene data show CDR1 as SGHRS and CDR2 as YFSETQ. Trimming stripped 0 bases from V and 2 bases from J, with 12 bases between. This CDR3 is 15 amino acids long. The DNA for the CDR3 is TGCGCCAGCAGCTTGGACCCCGGACAAGCCTACGAGCAGTACTTC. Translated, it gives CASSLDPGQAYEQYF.

This rearrangement joins TRBV30 to TRBJ2-6; the match to TRBD1 covers 9 bases. The CDR3 is 21 residues long. Germline CDR1 reads GTSNPN; CDR2 reads SVGIG (reference sequence). The V segment lost 8 bases and the J segment 2 bases; nucleotides outside the gene matches: 25. CDR3 loop: CARLNQKTWGGQGPGANVLTF. The DNA for the CDR3 is TGTGCCCGGTTGAATCAGAAAACGTGGGGGGGACAGGGTCCTGGGGCCAACGTCCTGACTTTC.

The J gene is TRBJ1-2, the V gene TRBV6-1; D possibly corresponds to TRBD1 (5 bases). This CDR3 comprises 13 residues. Trimming stripped 3 bases from V and 4 bases from J, with 9 bases between. Germline CDR1 is MNHNS and CDR2 is SASEGT. The CDR3 bases are TGTGCCAGCAGTGAGCAGGGAACCTATGGCTACACCTTC. Translated, it gives CASSEQGTYGYTF.

A word on this clone: At one end the junction does not follow the germline gene, possibly because of a read error. The rearrangement uses TRBV6-1 and TRBJ2-4; 7 bases are a match to TRBD1. CDR3 length equals 12 residues. CDR1 is MNHNS and CDR2 is SASEGT in the germline V gene. CDR3 sequence reads: CASSEGPGQRNF. The CDR3 DNA follows: TGTGCCAGCAGTGAAGGACCGGGACAGCGGAATTTC.

This clone appeared a single time. One junction end disagrees with the germline gene, perhaps due to a read error. V is TRBV27 and J is TRBJ1-1; 9 bases are shared with TRBD1. Germline CDR1 and CDR2: MNHEY and SMNVEV (reference sequence). CDR3 length: 17 amino acids. Here the CDR3 DNA reads TGTGCCAGCAGTTTATCGACGGGACAGGGTTTCGGCACTGAAGCTTCCTTT. Protein sequence: CASSLSTGQGFGTEASF.

This rearrangement joins TRBV19 to TRBJ2-3; D call uncertain. The V end lost 3 bases, the J end lost 1 base, and 11 bases lay between the germline ends. The CDR3 length is 15 residues. Germline CDR1 reads LNHDA; CDR2 reads SQIVND (reference sequence). CDR3 sequence (DNA): TGTGCCAGTAGTATCTCCGGAGTGGGCACAGATACGCAGTATTTT. Protein sequence: CASSISGVGTDTQYF.

The chain is built from TRBV18 and TRBJ2-7; the D gene is possibly TRBD2 (5 bases). Germline V gene data show CDR1 as KGHSH and CDR2 as LQKENI. The germline V and J ends were trimmed by 0 bases and 3 bases, with 12 bases remaining between them. The CDR3 has 15 residues. This CDR3 is CASSPPGTGNYEQYF. The CDR3 DNA sequence: TGTGCCAGCTCACCACCGGGCACGGGAAACTACGAGCAGTACTTC. Based on the CDR3 plus reference TRBV18 and TRBJ2-7, the full variable domain is NAGVMQNPRHLVRRRGQEARLRCSPMKGHSHVYWYRQLPEEGLKFMVYLQKENIIDESGMPKERFSAEFPKEGPSILRIQQVVRGDSAAYFCASSPPGTGNYEQYFGPGTRLTVT.

The J gene is TRBJ2-1, the V gene TRBV25-1; the D gene is possibly TRBD1 (6 bases). V dropped 4 bases and J dropped 10 bases, with 23 bases sitting between them. This CDR3 comprises 16 residues. Germline lookup yields CDR1 MGHDK and CDR2 SYGVNS. CDR3 DNA: TGTGCCAGCAGTGTGGACAGTTCTCCCTCCTATCCAGAGCAGTTCTTC. It is translated as CASSVDSSPSYPEQFF.

The chain employs TRBV10-2 and TRBJ2-1; tentatively, D is TRBD2 (6 bases). Germline-derived CDR1 and CDR2 are WSHSY and SAAADI. This CDR3 has 15 residues. The germline V and J ends were trimmed by 3 bases and 0 bases, with 9 bases remaining between them. CDR3 coding DNA: TGCGCCAGCAGTGAAATCGGGAGCTCCTACAATGAGCAGTTCTTC. Translating gives CASSEIGSSYNEQFF.

This chain links TRBV27 with TRBJ1-5; maybe TRBD1 (6 bases). The CDR3 runs 14 residues. Germline CDR1 reads MNHEY; CDR2 reads SMNVEV (reference sequence). The V end lost 2 bases, the J end lost 7 bases, and 12 bases lay between the germline ends. As DNA, the CDR3 is TGTGCCAGCAGTTTAGGTAGGGGGACCCAGCCCCAGCATTTT. As protein: CASSLGRGTQPQHF.

There are a few counts of this clone. The chain carries TRBV6-5 and TRBJ2-2; no clear D gene. The germline V and J ends were trimmed by 3 bases and 5 bases, with 7 bases remaining between them. The CDR3 has 13 residues. Germline V gene lookup returns CDR1 MNHEY and CDR2 SVGAGI. In DNA, the CDR3 is TGTGCCAGCAGTTATAGTTGGACCGGGGAGCTGTTTTTT. Its translation: CASSYSWTGELFF.

The CDR3 bases are TGTGCCAGCAGCACGATAGCGGGAGGCCAGACCGGGGAGCTGTTTTTT. Translation gives CASSTIAGGQTGELFF. The chain employs TRBV7-9 and TRBJ2-2; 10 positions match TRBD2. V gave up 5 bases and J gave up 5 bases; unmatched junction bases: 8. Germline CDR1 SEHNR, CDR2 FQNEAQ (reference sequence). The CDR3 extends over 16 amino acids.

V gene TRBV30 combines with J gene TRBJ1-1, with 7 bases aligning to TRBD1. CDR1 is GTSNPN, CDR2 SVGIG, per germline (reference sequence). The CDR3 contains 15 residues. Unmatched junction bases numbered 5, after V lost 0 bases and J lost 1 base. The CDR3 sequence is CAWSVGRTGNTEAFF. CDR3 nucleotides: TGTGCCTGGAGTGTGGGTAGGACAGGGAACACTGAAGCTTTCTTT.

This chain joins TRBV10-1 and TRBJ2-1, with D perhaps matching TRBD2 (6 bases). This CDR3 region has 13 residues. The germline V and J ends were trimmed by 3 bases and 8 bases, with 11 bases remaining between them. The germline V gene encodes CDR1 WNHNN and CDR2 SYGVQD (reference sequence). The CDR3 nucleotides read TGCGCCAGCAGTGACGGGAGAGGCGATGAGCAGTTCTTC. Protein product: CASSDGRGDEQFF.

This clone was counted a few times. The V call is TRBV6-1, the J call TRBJ1-2; 12 nucleotides match TRBD1. V was pared by 11 bases and J by 8 bases, with 15 bases of the junction left unmatched. The CDR3 length is 15 residues. Germline V lookup: CDR1 MNHNS, CDR2 SASEGT. The CDR3 here is CASPREGQGAYGYTF. The DNA of the CDR3 is TGTGCCTCACCCAGGGAGGGACAGGGGGCTTACGGCTACACCTTC.

The V call is TRBV11-2, the J call TRBJ1-4; D is perhaps TRBD1 (6 bases). The CDR3 runs 15 residues. The V gene lost 6 bases and the J gene lost 4 bases, with 15 bases spanning the gap. In germline, CDR1 is SGHAT, CDR2 FQNNGV. The CDR3 reads CASSPPQGLNEKLFF. The DNA of the CDR3 is TGTGCCAGCAGTCCCCCTCAGGGGCTTAATGAAAAACTGTTTTTT. The entire variable domain, with the rest obtained from reference TRBV11-2 and TRBJ1-4, is as follows: EAGVAQSPRYKIIEKRQSVAFWCNPISGHATLYWYQQILGQGPKLLIQFQNNGVVDDSQLPKDRFSAERLKGVDSTLKIQPAKLEDSAVYLCASSPPQGLNEKLFFGSGTQLSVL.

V usage is TRBV27 and J usage is TRBJ1-2; TRBD1 matches 8 bases. The J segment lost 1 base and the V segment lost 6 bases, leaving 1 base of the junction unmatched. The CDR3 totals 13 residues. CDR1 and CDR2 (germline): MNHEY, SMNVEV (reference sequence). CDR3 sequence (DNA): TGTGCCAGCAGAGGGACAGGTAACTATGGCTACACCTTC. Its protein product is CASRGTGNYGYTF.

This rearrangement joins TRBV12-5 to TRBJ1-5, with D perhaps TRBD1 (6 bases). The CDR3 is 15 amino acids. Germline-derived CDR1 and CDR2 are LGHNT and FRNRAP. Trimming removed 1 base from V and 8 bases from J, with 15 bases in between. This CDR3 reads CASGLGQENSKPQHF. In nucleotides, the CDR3 is TGTGCTAGTGGTTTGGGACAGGAGAATTCTAAGCCCCAGCATTTT.

The rearrangement uses TRBV7-8 and TRBJ2-7; D possibly corresponds to TRBD1 (6 bases). CDR3 length: 13 amino acids. Looked up from germline, CDR1 is SGHVS and CDR2 is FQNEAQ. Trimming shortened V by 5 bases and J by 3 bases, and 11 bases separated the two germline ends. The DNA for the CDR3 is TGTGCCAGCAGCCGGGACAAATTCTACGAGCAGTACTTC. Translated, it gives CASSRDKFYEQYF.

This chain uses TRBV5-6 with TRBJ1-2; unclear D gene. The CDR3 spans 14 residues. Germline V gene sequence: CDR1 SGHDT, CDR2 YYEEEE. Trimming took off 2 bases at V and 0 bases at J, with 8 bases between the two ends. The CDR3, as DNA: TGTGCCAGCAGCTTCCGGGAAGCTAACTATGGCTACACCTTC. It codes for CASSFREANYGYTF. Full variable domain (missing parts from reference TRBV5-6 and TRBJ1-2): DAGVTQSPTHLIKTRGQQVTLRCSPKSGHDTVSWYQQALGQGPQFIFQYYEEEERQRGNFPDRFSGHQFPNYSSELNVNALLLGDSALYLCASSFREANYGYTFGSGTRLTVV.

Worth noting for this clone: At one end the junction does not follow the germline gene, possibly because of a read error. Other DNA sequences in this specimen translate into the identical CDR3. The genes are TRBV7-3 and TRBJ2-2; D is unresolved. Per germline, CDR1 SGHTA and CDR2 FQGTGA. The CDR3 has 11 amino acids. CDR3 amino acids: CASSLNSELFF. The CDR3 coding sequence is TGTGCCAGTAGCTTAAACTCGGAGCTGTTTTTT.

The chain links TRBV5-1 to TRBJ2-7; 9 bases fit TRBD1. Germline CDR1 is SGHRS and CDR2 is YFSETQ. There are 16 residues in the CDR3. V lost 3 bases to trimming and J lost 3 bases; unmatched junction nucleotides: 10. CDR3 amino acids: CASSSVPATGGYEQYF. CDR3 coding DNA: TGCGCCAGCAGCTCGGTGCCCGCGACAGGGGGCTACGAGCAGTACTTC.

This chain links TRBV18 with TRBJ1-4; maybe TRBD1 (5 bases). The germline V and J ends were trimmed by 6 bases and 0 bases, with 5 bases remaining between them. Germline loops: CDR1 KGHSH, CDR2 LQKENI. This CDR3 region has 13 residues. The CDR3 reads CASSRATNEKLFF. The CDR3 region has the DNA TGTGCCAGCTCCAGGGCAACTAATGAAAAACTGTTTTTT. The full variable domain, its missing parts supplied by reference TRBV18 and TRBJ1-4, is NAGVMQNPRHLVRRRGQEARLRCSPMKGHSHVYWYRQLPEEGLKFMVYLQKENIIDESGMPKERFSAEFPKEGPSILRIQQVVRGDSAAYFCASSRATNEKLFFGSGTQLSVL.

This sequence joins TRBV30 and TRBJ2-5, with 9 bases identical to TRBD2. After removal of 0 bases from V and 2 bases from J, the junction contained 10 bases not matched to a gene. CDR1 and CDR2 (germline): GTSNPN, SVGIG (reference sequence). This CDR3 spans 17 amino acids. The chain's CDR3 is CAWSVPRGGRGQETQYF. CDR3 coding DNA: TGTGCCTGGAGTGTACCCCGGGGCGGGAGGGGTCAAGAGACCCAGTACTTC.